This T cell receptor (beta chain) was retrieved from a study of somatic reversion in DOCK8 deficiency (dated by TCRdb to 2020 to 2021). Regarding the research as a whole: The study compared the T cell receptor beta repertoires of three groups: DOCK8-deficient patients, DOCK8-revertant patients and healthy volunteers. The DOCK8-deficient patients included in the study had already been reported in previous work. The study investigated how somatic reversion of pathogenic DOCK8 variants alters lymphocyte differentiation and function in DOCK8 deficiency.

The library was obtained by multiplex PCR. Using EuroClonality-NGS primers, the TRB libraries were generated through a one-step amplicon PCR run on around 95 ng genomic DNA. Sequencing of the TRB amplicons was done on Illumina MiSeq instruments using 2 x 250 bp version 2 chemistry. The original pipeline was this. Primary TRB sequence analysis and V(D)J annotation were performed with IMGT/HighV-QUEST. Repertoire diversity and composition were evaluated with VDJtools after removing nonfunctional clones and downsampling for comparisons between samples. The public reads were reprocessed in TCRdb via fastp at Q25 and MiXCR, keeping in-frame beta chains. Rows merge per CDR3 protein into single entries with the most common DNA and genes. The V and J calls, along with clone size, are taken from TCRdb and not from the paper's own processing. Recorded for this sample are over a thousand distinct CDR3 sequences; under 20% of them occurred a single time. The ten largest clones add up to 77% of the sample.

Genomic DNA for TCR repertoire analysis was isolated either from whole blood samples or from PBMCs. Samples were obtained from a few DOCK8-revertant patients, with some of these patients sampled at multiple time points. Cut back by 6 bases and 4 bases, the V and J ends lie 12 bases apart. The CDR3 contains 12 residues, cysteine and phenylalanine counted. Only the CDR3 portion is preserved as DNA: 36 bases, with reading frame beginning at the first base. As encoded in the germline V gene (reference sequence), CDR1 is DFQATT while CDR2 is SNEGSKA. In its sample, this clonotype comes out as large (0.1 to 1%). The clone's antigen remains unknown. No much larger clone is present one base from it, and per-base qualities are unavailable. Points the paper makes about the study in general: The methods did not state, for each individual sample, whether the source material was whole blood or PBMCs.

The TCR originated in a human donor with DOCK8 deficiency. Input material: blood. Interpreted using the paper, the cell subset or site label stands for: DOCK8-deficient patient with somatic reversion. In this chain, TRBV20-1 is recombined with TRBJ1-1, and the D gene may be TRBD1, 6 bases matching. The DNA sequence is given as TGCAGTGCAAAACAGGGTGGCACTGAAGCTTTCTTT. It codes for CSAKQGGTEAFF.